This T cell receptor (beta chain) was recovered during a study of blood T cell repertoires in COVID-19. In the study overall: The analysed material was cDNA or gDNA that came from T cells, B-cell-depleted T cells, or PBMCs.

Original methodology: Nucleated cell counts were estimated from reference gene primer amplification. TCRdb keeps only in-frame clones here, not all; method: immunoSEQ multiplex PCR. That table furnishes V, J and clone size, whereas the DNA furnished D and trimming. The sample has a few hundred thousand clones, around 90% seen once. Individuals aged roughly 18 to 95 years were recruited from about two dozen US areas. Recovery among Cohort 3 donors was established by two negative PCRs, clearance, or symptom resolution. The source of this sequence is a woman in her 30s who had recovered from COVID-19. Sequencing was carried out using PBMCs or T cells enriched from blood (not recorded which).

The CDR3 sequence is CVVGDSSSYNEQFF. DNA of the CDR3: TGTGTTGTGGGTGACAGTAGCTCCTACAATGAGCAGTTCTTC. The chain is built from TRBV10-3 and TRBJ2-1, with a tentative D call TRBD1 (5 bases). This CDR3 has 14 residues. CDR1 and CDR2 (germline): ENHRY, SYGVKD.